The 14 T cell receptor beta chains below come from one sample, sequenced in a study of T cells in Graves' hyperthyroidism and ophthalmopathy. Amplification targeted TCR beta CDR3 regions from RNA transcripts. RT-PCR in the first round (using the HTBI primer set) targeted the TCR CDR3. MiXCR was run by TCRdb on the multiplex PCR reads, yielding one entry per CDR3 protein. The table has 500,000 or so distinct CDR3 sequences, roughly 15% seen once; the top ten hold 15% to 20%. The source material was blood. Source of these receptors: a woman aged 18-29 years with Graves' ophthalmopathy.

This chain connects TRBV7-9 to TRBJ2-1, with D tentatively TRBD1 (6 bases). This CDR3 region has 16 residues. Germline lookup yields CDR1 SEHNR and CDR2 FQNEAQ (reference sequence). Trimming cost V 3 bases and J 0 bases, with 12 bases left between them. CDR3 bases: TGTGCCAGCAGCTTTACAGGGTCCCTCTCCTACAATGAGCAGTTCTTC. Its protein product is CASSFTGSLSYNEQFF.

The V gene is TRBV7-2, the J gene TRBJ2-4; 7 bases are shared with TRBD1. Germline V lookup: CDR1 SGHTA, CDR2 FQGNSA. J gave up 0 bases and V 6 bases, and 5 bases lay outside the gene matches. This CDR3 has 15 amino acids. This CDR3 is CASSPTGAAKNIQYF. The CDR3 DNA reads TGTGCCAGCAGTCCAACAGGGGCAGCCAAAAACATTCAGTACTTC. Full variable domain (missing parts from reference TRBV7-2 and TRBJ2-4): GAGVSQSPSNKVTEKGKDVELRCDPISGHTALYWYRQSLGQGLEFLIYFQGNSAPDKSGLPSDRFSAERTGGSVSTLTIQRTQQEDSAVYLCASSPTGAAKNIQYFGAGTRLSVL.

The V and J genes are TRBV19 and TRBJ2-1, with a possible D match to TRBD1 (5 bases). The CDR3 covers 12 residues. From germline, CDR1 is LNHDA and CDR2 SQIVND (reference sequence). V lost 10 bases and J 3 bases, leaving 10 bases between the germline ends. The CDR3 is CATRDSYNEQFF. CDR3 in DNA: TGTGCCACTCGAGACAGCTACAATGAGCAGTTCTTC.

A few counts support this clonotype. The V gene is TRBV30, the J gene TRBJ1-1; possibly TRBD1 for D (5 bases). In germline, CDR1 is GTSNPN, CDR2 SVGIG (reference sequence). Trimming stripped 2 bases from V and 11 bases from J, with 12 bases between. The CDR3 has 11 amino acids. CDR3: CAWSQGRAAFF. In DNA form, the CDR3 reads TGTGCCTGGAGTCAGGGCCGGGCGGCTTTCTTT.

This clonotype was seen ten or more times. The rearrangement joins TRBV6-5 to TRBJ2-1, with unresolved D. Trimming took off 0 bases at V and 9 bases at J, with 9 bases between the two ends. Looked up from germline, CDR1 is MNHEY and CDR2 is SVGAGI. This CDR3 is 13 amino acids long. The CDR3 reads CASSYSTWREQFF. As DNA, the CDR3 is TGTGCCAGCAGTTACTCGACTTGGCGTGAGCAGTTCTTC.

In this sample, this clonotype turned up many times. The chain has TRBV7-2 and TRBJ2-1; D is possibly TRBD1 (5 bases). The CDR3 contains 12 residues. Trimming shortened V by 3 bases and J by 7 bases, and 7 bases separated the two germline ends. Germline CDR1 is SGHTA and CDR2 is FQGNSA. CDR3 protein: CASSFQGNEQFF. The CDR3 DNA sequence: TGTGCCAGCAGCTTCCAGGGAAATGAGCAGTTCTTC.

The chain uses TRBV4-1 and TRBJ1-5, with D uncertain. The CDR3 contains 14 residues. With 2 bases removed from V and 0 bases from J, the gap between germline ends came to 5 bases. Germline loops: CDR1 MGHRA, CDR2 YSYEKL. In nucleotides, the CDR3 is TGCGCCAGCAGCCAACTAGATAGCAATCAGCCCCAGCATTTT. Protein: CASSQLDSNQPQHF.

Comment on this clonotype: Given a much more abundant clone one base away, this may be a read error. The CDR3 region is CASSPGTFSNTDTQYF. The CDR3 DNA reads as TGTGCCAGCAGCCCCGGGACTTTTTCAAACACAGATACGCAGTATTTT. The chain combines TRBV13 with TRBJ2-3, with D perhaps TRBD2 (6 bases). The CDR3 runs to 16 residues. In germline, CDR1 is PRHDT, CDR2 FYEKMQ (reference sequence). Trimming took off 5 bases at V and 2 bases at J, with 17 bases between the two ends.

J is TRBJ1-3 and V is TRBV20-1, with D unclear. V was trimmed by 4 bases and J by 3 bases, leaving 10 bases between them. The germline V gene has CDR1 DFQATT and CDR2 SNEGSKA (reference sequence). CDR3 length equals 13 residues. DNA of the CDR3: TGCAGTGCTAAGCCCATTAATGGAAACACCATATATTTT. Translating it yields CSAKPINGNTIYF.

This clonotype was seen a handful of times. The chain is built from TRBV5-4 and TRBJ2-5; no clear D gene. V was cut by 2 bases and J by 1 base, with 18 bases left in between. From germline, CDR1 is SGHNT and CDR2 YYREEE (reference sequence). The CDR3 runs to 17 residues. Here the CDR3 reads CASSFLSALRGQETQYF. In DNA form, the CDR3 reads TGTGCCAGCAGCTTTCTCTCGGCTTTGCGCGGCCAAGAGACCCAGTACTTC. Full variable domain (rest looked up from reference TRBV5-4 and TRBJ2-5): ETGVTQSPTHLIKTRGQQVTLRCSSQSGHNTVSWYQQALGQGPQFIFQYYREEENGRGNFPPRFSGLQFPNYSSELNVNALELDDSALYLCASSFLSALRGQETQYFGPGTRLLVL.

There are many counts of this clonotype. The chain is built from TRBV15 and TRBJ2-3; no firm D call. Trimming shortened V by 0 bases and J by 3 bases, and 1 base separated the two germline ends. This CDR3 comprises 12 residues. CDR1 and CDR2 (germline): LNHNV, YYDKDF (reference sequence). DNA for the CDR3: TGTGCCACCAGCAGAGAGACAGATACGCAGTATTTT. Amino acid sequence: CATSRETDTQYF.

This chain uses TRBV24-1 with TRBJ2-3, with a tentative D call TRBD1 (6 bases). In germline, CDR1 is KGHDR, CDR2 SFDVKD. Trimming stripped 3 bases from V and 0 bases from J, with 12 bases between. This CDR3 region has 16 residues. As DNA, the CDR3 is TGTGCCACCAGTGATCGGACAGCCACTAGCACAGATACGCAGTATTTT. It yields the protein CATSDRTATSTDTQYF.

This clonotype was seen repeatedly, ten times or more. The chain couples TRBV6-6 to TRBJ2-5, with 9 bases identical to TRBD2. Per the germline V gene, CDR1 is MNHNY and CDR2 is SVGAGI (reference sequence). Losses at the gene ends were 0 bases for V and 5 bases for J; bases not matched to a gene: 13. The CDR3 is made up of 18 amino acids. The CDR3 nucleotides read TGTGCCAGCAGTTACTCGGGGTGGGAGGCTAGCGGGAAGGAGACCCAGTACTTC. It translates to CASSYSGWEASGKETQYF.

The sample holds a few counts of this clonotype. The chain couples TRBV11-2 to TRBJ1-6; tentatively, D is TRBD1 (5 bases). Per the germline V gene, CDR1 is SGHAT and CDR2 is FQNNGV. The CDR3 has 14 amino acids. The V end was cut by 9 bases, the J end by 0 bases, with 9 bases between. The CDR3 loop reads CASGGSSYNSPLHF. The CDR3 DNA follows: TGTGCCAGTGGGGGTAGCTCCTATAATTCACCCCTCCACTTT.